A single T cell receptor beta chain is shown here with its context. Original processing methods: From reference gene primer amplification, estimates of nucleated cell counts were derived. Assay used: immunoSEQ multiplex PCR; TCRdb lists only in-frame clones, some missing. The V and J calls and clone size come from that table; D and trimming were worked out from the DNA. Of about 400,000 clones in the sample, about 88% were seen once. The source of the sample is a study of blood T cell repertoires in COVID-19. The overall study: Both acute and convalescent COVID-19 samples were obtained from the United States, Italy and Spain.

The CDR3 sequence is 15 residues long. V was pared by 5 bases and J by 0 bases, with 11 bases between. CDR1 is LNHDA, CDR2 SQIVND, per germline (reference sequence). The sample comprised peripheral blood. The TCR originated in an older woman with COVID-19, enrolled during active disease. This chain uses TRBV19 with TRBJ1-3; possible D gene TRBD1, 6 bases. The CDR3 loop is CASSDTGSSGNTIYF. Here the CDR3 DNA reads TGTGCCAGTAGTGATACAGGGAGCTCTGGAAACACCATATATTTT.